The 3 T cell receptor beta chains listed next were all sequenced from one sample in a study of T cells in localized non-small cell lung cancer. Clones were read by immunoSEQ multiplex PCR, and TCRdb kept only the in-frame ones, dropping some. The table has thousands of clones, 75% to 90% seen once; the top ten hold around 9.1%. The input for sequencing was PBMCs, taken before any cancer treatment. The receptor source for this set is a woman aged 40-70 years with stage II lung adenocarcinoma.

The rearrangement joins TRBV7-2 to TRBJ2-5, with D tentatively TRBD1 or TRBD2 (6 bases each). Trimming stripped 3 bases from V and 1 base from J, with 9 bases between. The length of the CDR3 is 14 residues. The germline V gene has CDR1 SGHTA and CDR2 FQGNSA. DNA for the CDR3: TGTGCCAGCAGCTTTGGAGGGGGCCAAGAGACCCAGTACTTC. It is translated as CASSFGGGQETQYF.

V usage is TRBV7-3 and J usage is TRBJ1-1; D not resolved. V was clipped by 2 bases and J by 8 bases, with 12 bases between them. Germline V gene data show CDR1 as SGHTA and CDR2 as FQGTGA. The CDR3 is 13 amino acids. CDR3 bases: TGTGCCAGCAGCTTAGATTTAACAGCCGAAGCTTTCTTT. This translates into CASSLDLTAEAFF.

The chain joins TRBV5-1 to TRBJ2-3; 10 bases fit TRBD1. There are 16 residues in the CDR3. J gave up 0 bases and V 2 bases, and 3 bases lay outside the gene matches. Germline V gene sequence: CDR1 SGHRS, CDR2 YFSETQ. The CDR3 DNA is TGCGCCAGCAGCTTTGGACAGGGGGTTAGCACAGATACGCAGTATTTT. Amino acids: CASSFGQGVSTDTQYF.